The 20 T cell receptor beta chains below all came from one sample that was sequenced in a study of CD8+CD57+ T cells in acquired aplastic anemia. Before being chosen for sequencing, patients had shown CD8+CD57+ cell expansion by flow cytometry. Genomic DNA templated the TCR beta VDJ and CDR3 profiling. Each CDR3 protein gets one entry after TCRdb re-called the reads with MiXCR. The table lists 150,000 to 200,000 distinct CDR3 sequences, 48% of them singletons. The sequenced sample consisted of sorted CD4+, CD8+, or CD8+CD57+ T cells (not recorded which) from PBMCs. These receptors originate from a human donor with aplastic anemia.

A note on this clonotype: At one boundary the junction diverges from the germline segment, which might be a read error. The chain uses TRBV5-1 and TRBJ2-1; 11 nucleotides match TRBD2. The CDR3 is made up of 14 amino acids. The germline V gene has CDR1 SGHRS and CDR2 YFSETQ. The chain's CDR3 is CASYPGTSGNGQFF. The DNA of the CDR3 is TGCGCCAGCTACCCCGGGACTAGCGGAAATGGGCAGTTCTTC.

The gene calls are TRBV19 and TRBJ1-5; 9 bases agree with TRBD1. CDR3 length: 14 amino acids. In germline, CDR1 is LNHDA, CDR2 SQIVND (reference sequence). Unmatched junction bases numbered 3, after V lost 8 bases and J lost 1 base. The CDR3 loop reads CASAGQGSNQPQHF. For the CDR3, the DNA is TGTGCCAGTGCTGGACAGGGGAGCAATCAGCCCCAGCATTTT.

The gene calls are TRBV2 and TRBJ1-2, with D possibly matching TRBD1 (5 bases). Trimming shortened V by 3 bases and J by 7 bases, and 15 bases separated the two germline ends. The length of the CDR3 is 14 residues. Germline V CDR1 and CDR2: SNHLY, FYNNEI. The CDR3 nucleotides are TGTGCCAGCAGTGAGTTGACTGGGGGAGTTGGCTACACCTTC. Protein product: CASSELTGGVGYTF. Together with reference TRBV2 and TRBJ1-2, the CDR3 gives the full variable domain: EPEVTQTPSHQVTQMGQEVILRCVPISNHLYFYWYRQILGQKVEFLVSFYNNEISEKSEIFDDQFSVERPDGSNFTLKIRSTKLEDSAMYFCASSELTGGVGYTFGSGTRLTVV.

This clonotype was counted many times. The chain recombines TRBV7-8 with TRBJ1-1; no clear D gene. CDR3 length: 14 residues. The V gene lost 2 bases and the J gene lost 1 base, with 8 bases spanning the gap. Germline V lookup: CDR1 SGHVS, CDR2 FQNEAQ. The CDR3 DNA reads TGTGCCAGCAGCTTACTTGGACGGAACACTGAAGCTTTCTTT. Amino acids: CASSLLGRNTEAFF.

V is TRBV9 and J is TRBJ1-2; 7 bases are a match to TRBD1. The ends lost 4 bases at V and 6 bases at J; junction bases unmatched: 3. The CDR3 totals 12 residues. Germline CDR1 and CDR2: SGDLS and YYNGEE. CDR3 in amino acids: CASSPQGNGYTF. The CDR3, as DNA: TGTGCCAGCAGCCCACAGGGGAATGGCTACACCTTC. The entire variable domain, with the rest obtained from reference TRBV9 and TRBJ1-2, is as follows: DSGVTQTPKHLITATGQRVTLRCSPRSGDLSVYWYQQSLDQGLQFLIQYYNGEERAKGNILERFSAQQFPDLHSELNLSSLELGDSALYFCASSPQGNGYTFGSGTRLTVV.

The rearrangement uses TRBV27 and TRBJ2-7; D is possibly TRBD1 or TRBD2 (5 bases each). The germline CDR1 and CDR2 sequences are MNHEY and SMNVEV (reference sequence). The ends were cut back, 1 base at V and 9 bases at J, with 13 bases in the middle. The CDR3 contains 13 residues. The CDR3 nucleotides are TGTGCCAGCAGTTTATTAGGGGAGACTGGGCAGTACGTC. The encoded protein is CASSLLGETGQYV.

This rearrangement joins TRBV7-9 to TRBJ1-6; 8 positions agree with TRBD1. V shed 5 bases and J 7 bases; nucleotides not matched to a gene: 7. CDR1 is SEHNR and CDR2 is FQNEAQ in the germline V gene (reference sequence). The length of the CDR3 is 15 residues. CDR3 nucleotides: TGTGCCAGCAGCCCCCGACAGGGGCGGAATTCACCCCTCCACTTT. It is translated as CASSPRQGRNSPLHF.

The gene calls are TRBV7-2 and TRBJ2-7; D may match TRBD1 or TRBD2 (5 bases each). Germline V gene data show CDR1 as SGHTA and CDR2 as FQGNSA. Trimming stripped 2 bases from V and 7 bases from J, with 15 bases between. The CDR3 contains 14 residues. CDR3 amino acids: CASSLLRGRPEQYF. CDR3 DNA sequence: TGTGCCAGCAGCTTACTTCGGGGACGGCCGGAGCAGTACTTC.

V is TRBV25-1 and J is TRBJ2-7; D possibly corresponds to TRBD1 (6 bases). Trimming took off 5 bases at V and 7 bases at J, with 18 bases between the two ends. The CDR3 sequence is 14 residues long. Germline V CDR1 and CDR2: MGHDK, SYGVNS. The CDR3 DNA reads as TGTGCCAGCAGTCACGAACGGACAGTGAATGAGCAGTACTTC. Its protein is CASSHERTVNEQYF.

The CDR3 reads CASSGTTSVYEQYF. CDR3 bases: TGTGCCAGTAGTGGGACTACCTCCGTCTACGAGCAGTACTTC. J is TRBJ2-7 and V is TRBV19, with 7 bases matching TRBD2. The CDR3 is made up of 14 amino acids. Germline V gives CDR1 LNHDA, CDR2 SQIVND (reference sequence). With V trimmed by 5 bases and J by 3 bases, 7 bases remained unmatched. The complete variable domain, with remaining parts taken from reference TRBV19 and TRBJ2-7, reads DGGITQSPKYLFRKEGQNVTLSCEQNLNHDAMYWYRQDPGQGLRLIYYSQIVNDFQKGDIAEGYSVSREKKESFPLTVTSAQKNPTAFYLCASSGTTSVYEQYFGPGTRLTVT.

In this sample, this clonotype turned up many times. This chain connects TRBV10-3 to TRBJ1-2; weak D call: TRBD1 (6 bases). Trimming removed 6 bases from V and 1 base from J, with 18 bases in between. This CDR3 has 16 amino acids. CDR1 is ENHRY, CDR2 SYGVKD, per germline. The CDR3 loop is CAISAEPGTNNYGYTF. The CDR3 region has the DNA TGTGCCATCAGCGCCGAACCTGGGACAAATAACTATGGCTACACCTTC.

A note on this clonotype: One junction end disagrees with the germline gene, perhaps due to a read error. This chain joins TRBV2 and TRBJ2-7; D might be TRBD1 (6 bases). The CDR3 has 13 amino acids. The germline V gene encodes CDR1 SNHLY and CDR2 FYNNEI. As DNA, the CDR3 is TGTGCCAGCAGTGCCGGGACAACCTACGAGCGGTACTTC. It specifies CASSAGTTYERYF.

Only a few counts were recorded for this clonotype. CDR3 in DNA: TGTGCCAGCTCCGTGCGGGGGAGCTCTGGGGCCAACGTCCTGACTTTC. Its protein product is CASSVRGSSGANVLTF. V usage is TRBV11-2 and J usage is TRBJ2-6, with TRBD2 matching over 7 bases. CDR1 and CDR2 from the germline V gene are SGHAT and FQNNGV. CDR3 length equals 16 residues. Unmatched junction bases numbered 7, after V lost 8 bases and J lost 0 bases.

The V and J genes are TRBV2 and TRBJ2-7; unclear D gene. Trimming pared 4 bases from V and 5 bases from J, leaving 12 bases between. CDR1 is SNHLY, CDR2 FYNNEI, per germline. This CDR3 spans 13 amino acids. CDR3 in DNA: TGTGCCAGCAGTGCGACTCGTGCCCACGAGCAGTACTTC. It encodes CASSATRAHEQYF.

The chain combines TRBV5-1 with TRBJ1-2; D not resolved. V was clipped by 9 bases and J by 3 bases, with 18 bases between them. The CDR3 is made up of 14 amino acids. The germline gives CDR1 SGHRS, CDR2 YFSETQ. The CDR3 DNA is TGCGCCAACACTTACACCTCACGGGACTATGGCTACACCTTC. Encoded protein: CANTYTSRDYGYTF.

This clonotype has at least ten counts. The chain has TRBV6-4 and TRBJ2-6; tentative D call: TRBD2 (5 bases). This CDR3 is built from 17 residues. The V gene lost 5 bases and the J gene lost 1 base, with 15 bases spanning the gap. Germline CDR1 is MRHNA and CDR2 is SNTAGT. This CDR3 reads CASSPAALGSGANVLTF. The CDR3 DNA sequence: TGTGCCAGCAGTCCAGCGGCCCTCGGGTCTGGGGCCAACGTCCTGACTTTC.

Ten or more counts support this clonotype. The gene calls are TRBV20-1 and TRBJ2-3; the D gene is possibly TRBD2 (7 bases). This CDR3 comprises 14 residues. Germline V gives CDR1 DFQATT, CDR2 SNEGSKA (reference sequence). DNA of the CDR3: TGCAGCGGAAGGGGGGGGGGAACCACAGATACGCAGTATTTT. The encoded protein is CSGRGGGTTDTQYF.

V gene TRBV5-4 combines with J gene TRBJ2-1, with D uncertain. The CDR3 consists of 12 residues. Germline V gives CDR1 SGHNT, CDR2 YYREEE (reference sequence). Trimming pared 4 bases from V and 6 bases from J, leaving 8 bases between. As DNA, the CDR3 is TGTGCCAGCAGCCAAAGCGTCAATGAGCAGTTCTTC. Encoded protein: CASSQSVNEQFF.

This clonotype occurred many times. The chain links TRBV14 to TRBJ1-2; D possibly corresponds to TRBD1 (5 bases). The CDR3 is 11 amino acids. Trimming took 6 bases from V and 10 from J, leaving 12 bases between them. Germline V gene sequence: CDR1 SGHDN, CDR2 FVKESK. The CDR3 sequence is CASRRQYTYTF. The CDR3 bases are TGTGCCAGCAGAAGACAGTATACCTACACCTTC.

This clonotype was picked up a small number of times. V and J are TRBV6-1 and TRBJ2-1; 14 bases map to TRBD2. V was pared by 6 bases and J by 0 bases, with 7 bases of the junction left unmatched. CDR3 length equals 18 residues. Germline CDR1 is MNHNS and CDR2 is SASEGT. CDR3 sequence: CASRAGLAGGLSYNEQFF. CDR3 DNA: TGTGCCAGCAGGGCCGGACTAGCGGGGGGACTCTCCTACAATGAGCAGTTCTTC.